This entry lists 10 T cell receptor beta chains sequenced from one sample in a study of beta chain features in type 1 diabetes. Sequenced material consisted of expressed TCRB transcripts (all of the isolated RNA was reverse transcribed). The repertoire was sequenced with immunoSEQ multiplex PCR; TCRdb's copy has only in-frame clones and lacks some. Of roughly 380,000 clones listed, 20% are singletons. The material sequenced was naive CD4+ T cells from blood. The source of these receptors is a woman aged 18-30 years in good health.

This chain joins TRBV7-9 and TRBJ2-1; 8 bases agree with TRBD2. CDR1 and CDR2 (germline): SEHNR, FQNEAQ (reference sequence). This CDR3 is 15 amino acids long. J lost 5 bases, V lost 5 bases, and 8 bases had no gene match. This chain's CDR3 is CASSPPGGADNEQFF. The CDR3 nucleotides read TGTGCCAGCAGCCCCCCGGGAGGGGCAGACAATGAGCAGTTCTTC.

The DNA of the CDR3 is TGCAGCGTTGGGAGGGCCAACACTGAAGCTTTCTTT. Its translation is CSVGRANTEAFF. This chain links TRBV29-1 with TRBJ1-1; D is unclear. The V end was cut by 4 bases, the J end by 2 bases, with 8 bases between. The V gene's germline CDR1 is SQVTM and CDR2 ANQGSEA. The CDR3 spans 12 residues.

CDR3 region: CASSLKDSSSGANVLTF. CDR3 nucleotide sequence: TGCGCCAGCAGCTTAAAGGACAGCAGCTCTGGGGCCAACGTCCTGACTTTC. V usage is TRBV5-1 and J usage is TRBJ2-6; D perhaps matches TRBD1 (6 bases). The V gene lost 2 bases and the J gene lost 0 bases, with 12 bases spanning the gap. This CDR3 region has 17 residues. CDR1 and CDR2 from the germline V gene are SGHRS and YFSETQ.

The chain links TRBV13 to TRBJ2-1; TRBD1 matches at 7 bases. The CDR3 sequence is 15 residues long. Trimming cost V 4 bases and J 3 bases; bases outside gene matches: 6. Germline CDR1 PRHDT, CDR2 FYEKMQ (reference sequence). CDR3 DNA: TGTGCCAGCAGCTCTCCGACAGGGAACTACAATGAGCAGTTCTTC. Protein product: CASSSPTGNYNEQFF.

This CDR3 reads CASKIGGEGNQPQHF. The DNA of the CDR3 is TGTGCCAGCAAGATCGGCGGGGAAGGCAATCAGCCCCAGCATTTT. The chain recombines TRBV5-8 with TRBJ1-5; D is ambiguous. The CDR3 loop spans 15 amino acids. Trimming took 6 bases from V and 2 from J, leaving 15 bases between them. Germline V CDR1 and CDR2: SGHTS, YDEGEE. Filled out from reference TRBV5-8 and TRBJ1-5, the complete variable domain reads EAGVTQSPTHLIKTRGQQATLRCSPISGHTSVYWYQQALGLGLQFLLWYDEGEERNRGNFPPRFSGRQFPNYSSELNVNALELEDSALYLCASKIGGEGNQPQHFGDGTRLSIL.

The genes are TRBV5-4 and TRBJ2-3; 7 nucleotides match TRBD2. Germline assignment: CDR1 SGHNT and CDR2 YYREEE (reference sequence). V was pared by 2 bases and J by 0 bases, with 0 bases of the junction left unmatched. The CDR3 runs to 14 residues. The CDR3 coding sequence is TGTGCCAGCAGCTTAGCGGGAAGCACAGATACGCAGTATTTT. Its translation is CASSLAGSTDTQYF.

V is TRBV4-2 and J is TRBJ2-3; no clear D gene. V lost 4 bases and J 0 bases, leaving 11 bases between the germline ends. The V gene's germline CDR1 is LGHNA and CDR2 YNFKEQ. The CDR3 totals 15 residues. Here the CDR3 DNA reads TGTGCCAGCAGCCCTCAAGTGAGGAGCACAGATACGCAGTATTTT. Translation: CASSPQVRSTDTQYF.

In this sample, this clone turned up a few times. This chain connects TRBV29-1 to TRBJ1-1; tentative D call: TRBD1 (6 bases). Trimming cost V 7 bases and J 4 bases, with 13 bases left between them. The germline gives CDR1 SQVTM, CDR2 ANQGSEA. This CDR3 has 12 residues. In DNA, the CDR3 is TGCAGCGCCGGACAGTTGGCCACTGAAGCTTTCTTT. Its translation: CSAGQLATEAFF. Filled out from reference TRBV29-1 and TRBJ1-1, the complete variable domain reads SAVISQKPSRDICQRGTSLTIQCQVDSQVTMMFWYRQQPGQSLTLIATANQGSEATYESGFVIDKFPISRPNLTFSTLTVSNMSPEDSSIYLCSAGQLATEAFFGQGTRLTVV.

This clone was recorded only once. This chain joins TRBV5-6 and TRBJ2-1, with D maybe TRBD1 (6 bases). The CDR3 has 12 residues. Germline loops: CDR1 SGHDT, CDR2 YYEEEE. Trimming pared 4 bases from V and 11 bases from J, leaving 13 bases between. CDR3 coding DNA: TGTGCCAGCAGCATTTCAGGGGCCCAGCAGTTCTTC. It is translated as CASSISGAQQFF.

The V and J genes are TRBV2 and TRBJ2-5, with a tentative D call TRBD1 (5 bases). The CDR3 spans 14 residues. Germline V gene lookup returns CDR1 SNHLY and CDR2 FYNNEI. The V end lost 1 base, the J end lost 0 bases, and 6 bases lay between the germline ends. CDR3 sequence: CASSEGRDQETQYF. CDR3 sequence (DNA): TGTGCCAGCAGTGAAGGCAGGGACCAAGAGACCCAGTACTTC.